This T cell receptor beta chain derives from a study of blood T cell dynamics during melanoma immunotherapy. Study information: First-line therapy was either pembrolizumab or nivolumab with ipilimumab for metastatic melanoma. Study-level points and caveats: At W3, later disease-control patients showed bifurcated PBMC repertoire changes, unlike progressors. It remained unknown if the driving T cell clones were melanoma-specific.

Data came from immunoSEQ multiplex PCR; TCRdb stores just in-frame clones and leaves some out. The sample has 14,000 or so clones; about nine tenths are singletons. Concerning this clone: Antigen specificity is unknown.

With 2 bases clipped from V and 3 bases from J, the junction kept 2 bases outside the gene matches. CDR3 length: 15 amino acids. Germline V gene lookup returns CDR1 SGHRS and CDR2 YFSETQ. Time point noted: pre-treatment baseline. Blood was drawn before treatment and at week 3 after checkpoint blockade. The material was blood, obtained from a patient treated with checkpoint blockade. The TCR comes from a human donor with melanoma. V usage is TRBV5-1 and J usage is TRBJ2-2, with 9 bases matching TRBD2. CDR3 protein: CASSLRTSDTGELFF. The CDR3 nucleotides are TGCGCCAGCAGCTTAAGGACTAGCGACACCGGGGAGCTGTTTTTT.